This T cell receptor (beta chain) was sequenced during a study of blood T cell repertoires in COVID-19 (dated by TCRdb to the early 2020s). In the study overall: Samples from collaborators originated in the United States, Italy and Spain and spanned both the acute and convalescent phases of COVID-19. A freely available public database, intended as a resource for researchers studying the immune response to SARS-CoV-2, is where the repertoires were released. The samples were drawn from two sources: the first 160 participants of the ongoing ImmuneRACE study, and over 950 subjects contributed by 6 global collaborators. Subjects who had been exposed to COVID-19, were actively infected with it, or had recovered from it provided the deeply sampled blood TCRbeta repertoires that made up the dataset. Where available, HLA class I and class II types were taken from metadata supplied by the sample provider and were not determined by assay-based typing. Sample metadata almost always included a de-identified subject ID, COVID-19 status, age in years and sex. The prospective study material was composed of cDNA or gDNA derived from T cells, B-cell-depleted T cells, or PBMCs. Broader findings and caveats from the paper: The amount of clinical and demographic metadata varied by source and participant and was provided uncurated.

Turning to this clone: Its antigen remains unidentified. Base qualities are not at hand, and no much larger clone is one base apart.

The V and J ends are trimmed by 2 bases and 7 bases, leaving 5 bases between them. Sequences LGHNA (CDR1) and YNFKEQ (CDR2) are obtained from the germline V gene. Including the terminal cysteine and phenylalanine, the CDR3 comprises 12 residues. Only the CDR3 region is kept as DNA, spanning 36 bases read in frame from base 1. Whole blood was collected in K2EDTA tubes by collaborating institutions according to the institutions' own protocols. For TCRbeta analysis, collaborator samples were shipped as frozen whole blood, as isolated PBMCs, or as DNA extracted from either sample type. TCRbeta CDR3 regions were amplified from genomic DNA by means of the immunoSEQ Assay, a bias-controlled multiplex PCR. The source study handled its data this way. Within the assay, amplification of reference gene primers was used to estimate how many nucleated cells each sample contained. To quantify the absolute abundance of each unique TCRbeta CDR3 rearrangement, sequence reads were collapsed and filtered. For each sample, productive Simpson clonality was calculated as the square root of Simpson's diversity index across productive rearrangements. Sourced from immuneACCESS, this table was stored by TCRdb with only in-frame sequences that have V and J called. A share of the clones is absent; for the studies checked, an unresolved V gene accounts for under half, and the remainder has no known explanation. The V and J calls and the clone size are those of that table, but D and trimming were determined from the DNA. The sample records 86,000 or so clones, around 85% of which are singletons. Jointly, the top ten make up about 11% of the sample.

Sample: peripheral blood. Rearrangement joined TRBV4-2 to TRBJ2-2, and perhaps TRBD1 as D gene, on 5 matching bases. This receptor was identified in a man between 65 and 80 years old with acute or convalescent COVID-19. The CDR3 here reads CASSQQGGELFF. The sequence in DNA is TGTGCCAGCAGCCAACAGGGCGGGGAGCTGTTTTTT.